Reported below is one TCR beta chain. V lost 4 bases, J lost 5 bases, and 6 bases stayed unmatched. The CDR3 has 15 residues. The germline CDR1 and CDR2 sequences are SGHRS and YFSETQ. This sample is drawn from a study of blood T cell repertoires in COVID-19. Overall study context: Sources were T cells, B-cell-depleted T cells, or PBMCs; the material itself was cDNA or gDNA.

Original analysis: The assay estimated nucleated cells by amplifying reference gene primers. The table came from immunoSEQ multiplex PCR; TCRdb's copy has only in-frame clones and leaves some out. Clone size and the V and J calls come from that table; the DNA yielded D and trimming. There are fewer than 250,000 clones in the sample; roughly 89% occur only once, and 5.5% to 8% lies in the top ten. The chain carries TRBV5-1 and TRBJ2-3, with 11 bases lining up with TRBD1. The clonotype comes from a man aged 55 to 70 who had recovered from COVID-19. The sequenced sample consisted of peripheral blood. CDR3 region: CASSPGQGAIDTQYF. In nucleotides, the CDR3 is TGCGCCAGCAGCCCAGGACAGGGGGCTATAGATACGCAGTATTTT.